Listed below are T cell receptor beta chains from one sample, sequenced in a study of identical twins. MiXCR, applied by TCRdb to the 5' RACE reads, yields one record per CDR3 protein. The sample lists around 650,000 distinct CDR3 sequences, less than 9% seen once, with 1.5% to 2% in the top ten. The same sample was also studied in work on yellow fever vaccine responses in identical twins.

Sequenced input: PBMCs. Receptors were obtained from a woman aged 18-35 years in good health. CDR3s include the opening cysteine and the closing phenylalanine or tryptophan. D genes are given only for firm matches. A clone size is listed for some rows: how often the clone was seen (once, few, many), or a class if it is expanded.

D gene: -; J gene: TRBJ2-1; V gene: TRBV7-8; clone size: few; CDR3 DNA: TGTGCCAGCAGACGGGAGTCTGGCTACAATGAGCAGTTCTTC; CDR3 protein: CASRRESGYNEQFF
D gene: -; J gene: TRBJ2-2; V gene: TRBV12-3/TRBV12-4; clone size: many; CDR3 DNA: TGTGCCAGCAGTCGAGCCGTGGGTACAGGTTCAACCGGGGAGCTGTTTTTT; CDR3 protein: CASSRAVGTGSTGELFF
D gene: -; J gene: TRBJ2-1; V gene: TRBV19; clone size: few; CDR3 DNA: TGTGCCAGTAGTATAGATAGGGACGGTCCGAGCTCCTACAATGAGCAGTTCTTC; CDR3 protein: CASSIDRDGPSSYNEQFF
D gene: -; J gene: TRBJ2-7; V gene: TRBV4-1; clone size: -; CDR3 DNA: TGCGCCAGCAGCCAAGTGGGGGCGTCCTACGAGCAGTACTTC; CDR3 protein: CASSQVGASYEQYF
D gene: -; J gene: TRBJ1-1; V gene: TRBV20-1; clone size: -; CDR3 DNA: TGCAGTGCTAGGGATTCCGGGACGTTAGGGACTGAAGCTTTCTTT; CDR3 protein: CSARDSGTLGTEAFF
D gene: -; J gene: TRBJ2-1; V gene: TRBV3-1; clone size: many; CDR3 DNA: TGTGCCAGCAGCCATGAAGGGTATGAGCAGTTCTTC; CDR3 protein: CASSHEGYEQFF
D gene: TRBD2; J gene: TRBJ2-5; V gene: TRBV6-1; clone size: -; CDR3 DNA: TGTGCCAGCAGTGGGGGGACTAGCGGAAAAGAGACCCAGTACTTC; CDR3 protein: CASSGGTSGKETQYF
D gene: -; J gene: TRBJ1-1; V gene: TRBV6-1; clone size: few; CDR3 DNA: TGTGCCAGCAGGATCGGCGGGGCGCGCACTGAAGCTTTCTTT; CDR3 protein: CASRIGGARTEAFF
D gene: -; J gene: TRBJ1-1; V gene: TRBV4-1; clone size: few; CDR3 DNA: TGCGCCAGCAGCCCCTCGACAGACACTGAAGCTTTCTTT; CDR3 protein: CASSPSTDTEAFF
D gene: -; J gene: TRBJ2-3; V gene: TRBV12-3/TRBV12-4; clone size: many; CDR3 DNA: TGTGCCAGCACCCCCTCAGATACGCAGTATTTT; CDR3 protein: CASTPSDTQYF
D gene: TRBD1; J gene: TRBJ2-4; V gene: TRBV4-1; clone size: many; CDR3 DNA: TGCGCCAGCAGCCAAGAACCCGGGACAGGGTTGAACATTCAGTACTTC; CDR3 protein: CASSQEPGTGLNIQYF
D gene: TRBD2; J gene: TRBJ2-4; V gene: TRBV20-1; clone size: many; CDR3 DNA: TGCAGCGCAAGCGGGAGGGCGGGCATTCAGTACTTC; CDR3 protein: CSASGRAGIQYF
D gene: -; J gene: TRBJ1-2; V gene: TRBV7-9; clone size: -; CDR3 DNA: TGTGCCAGCAGCCCAGCGTGGGGCTACACCTTC; CDR3 protein: CASSPAWGYTF
D gene: TRBD1; J gene: TRBJ2-6; V gene: TRBV29-1; clone size: -; CDR3 DNA: TGCAGCGCAATTGGGACAGGGGGCAGCTCTGGGGCCAACGTCCTGACTTTC; CDR3 protein: CSAIGTGGSSGANVLTF
D gene: -; J gene: TRBJ2-4; V gene: TRBV4-1; clone size: -; CDR3 DNA: TGCGCCAGCAGCCAAGATACCAAAATAGCCAAAAACATTCAGTACTTC; CDR3 protein: CASSQDTKIAKNIQYF
D gene: TRBD2; J gene: TRBJ2-3; V gene: TRBV4-1; clone size: many; CDR3 DNA: TGCGCCAGCAGCTCCAGGAGCGGGAGGGCCTTAGCAGATACGCAGTATTTT; CDR3 protein: CASSSRSGRALADTQYF